The next 11 T cell receptor beta chains were all read from a single sample in a study of brain T cells in children with intractable seizures. Produced via immunoSEQ multiplex PCR; TCRdb's table is partial and in-frame only. The data show 300,000 to 400,000 clones, more than 85% seen once. Sample time point: blood from clinic visit 5 months post-surgery; TSC patient then seizure free. The source was peripheral blood, collected about 5 months after surgery. All receptors derive from a boy younger than two with tuberous sclerosis and intractable seizures.

J is TRBJ2-7 and V is TRBV24-1, with 11 positions matching TRBD2. The V and J ends lost 4 bases and 3 bases, in that order; junction bases with no gene match: 7. Germline V gene data show CDR1 as KGHDR and CDR2 as SFDVKD. This CDR3 has 16 residues. The CDR3 region has the DNA TGTGCCACCAGTGACCCTACCGGGACTAGCGGCTACGAGCAGTACTTC. Translation: CATSDPTGTSGYEQYF.

The chain employs TRBV5-1 and TRBJ1-4; 9 positions agree with TRBD1. Germline CDR1 and CDR2: SGHRS and YFSETQ. The ends lost 3 bases at V and 6 bases at J; junction bases unmatched: 6. The CDR3 loop spans 15 amino acids. The CDR3 is CASSSGDRDYEKLFF. CDR3 in DNA: TGCGCCAGCAGCTCCGGGGACAGGGATTATGAAAAACTGTTTTTT.

V usage is TRBV4-2 and J usage is TRBJ2-4; D might be TRBD2 (5 bases). The germline CDR1 and CDR2 sequences are LGHNA and YNFKEQ. This CDR3 spans 16 amino acids. V was trimmed by 1 base and J by 6 bases, leaving 16 bases between them. This CDR3 reads CASSQGEGYLGNIQYF. The CDR3 DNA sequence: TGTGCCAGCAGCCAAGGTGAGGGATACCTTGGAAACATTCAGTACTTC.

The rearrangement joins TRBV5-1 to TRBJ2-3; TRBD1 agrees at 10 bases. Losses at the gene ends were 4 bases for V and 4 bases for J; bases not matched to a gene: 9. The CDR3 is 16 amino acids. The germline V gene encodes CDR1 SGHRS and CDR2 YFSETQ. In DNA, the CDR3 is TGCGCCAGCAGCACCACCCCCGGGACAGGGGCAGATACGCAGTATTTT. Protein: CASSTTPGTGADTQYF.

The V and J genes are TRBV6-5 and TRBJ2-2, with D possibly called TRBD1 or TRBD2 (5 bases each). V gave up 6 bases and J gave up 2 bases, with 13 bases separating them. Germline-derived CDR1 and CDR2 are MNHEY and SVGAGI. This CDR3 region has 15 residues. CDR3 nucleotide sequence: TGTGCCAGCAGATTCCGGGACGGAAACACCGGGGAGCTGTTTTTT. Amino acids: CASRFRDGNTGELFF.

The table lists this clone with a few counts. This chain uses TRBV6-6 with TRBJ1-5; possible D gene TRBD1, 6 bases. Germline V gene sequence: CDR1 MNHNY, CDR2 SVGAGI (reference sequence). This CDR3 contains 17 residues. V lost 5 bases to trimming and J lost 7 bases, with 24 bases between them. CDR3 sequence: CASSPWATGPPGQPQHF. The CDR3 bases are TGTGCCAGCAGTCCCTGGGCGACAGGTCCCCCAGGGCAGCCCCAGCATTTT.

This chain uses TRBV4-1 with TRBJ1-4; no definite D call. This CDR3 contains 13 residues. Per germline, CDR1 MGHRA and CDR2 YSYEKL. V dropped 4 bases and J dropped 5 bases, with 8 bases sitting between them. The CDR3 coding sequence is TGCGCCAGCAGCCGGGGTCCGAATGAAAAACTGTTTTTT. Its translation: CASSRGPNEKLFF.

The gene calls are TRBV7-2 and TRBJ1-5; D not resolved. CDR3 length: 15 residues. Germline loops: CDR1 SGHTA, CDR2 FQGNSA. Trimming took off 5 bases at V and 0 bases at J, with 11 bases between the two ends. CDR3 residues: CASSTMGFSNQPQHF. CDR3 DNA: TGTGCCAGCAGCACTATGGGATTTAGCAATCAGCCCCAGCATTTT.

CDR3 sequence reads: CASSREESYEQYF. The CDR3 bases are TGTGCCAGCTCAAGGGAGGAATCCTACGAGCAGTACTTC. This chain connects TRBV7-8 to TRBJ2-7; a weak D match, TRBD2 (6 bases). In germline, CDR1 is SGHVS, CDR2 FQNEAQ. V gave up 8 bases and J gave up 1 base, with 12 bases separating them. CDR3 length: 13 residues.

Only one count was recorded for this clone. The gene calls are TRBV5-1 and TRBJ2-1; the D is unclear. Germline lookup yields CDR1 SGHRS and CDR2 YFSETQ. V was pared by 1 base and J by 9 bases, with 5 bases between. CDR3 length: 11 residues. CDR3 DNA: TGCGCCAGCAGCTTGTATATTGAGCAGTTCTTC. Translated: CASSLYIEQFF. Looking up the rest from reference TRBV5-1 and TRBJ2-1 gives the full variable domain: KAGVTQTPRYLIKTRGQQVTLSCSPISGHRSVSWYQQTPGQGLQFLFEYFSETQRNKGNFPGRFSGRQFSNSRSEMNVSTLELGDSALYLCASSLYIEQFFGPGTRLTVL.

V and J are TRBV5-6 and TRBJ1-2, with a tentative D call TRBD1 (6 bases). V was cut by 2 bases and J by 5 bases, with 13 bases left in between. This CDR3 has 14 residues. Germline V CDR1 and CDR2: SGHDT, YYEEEE. DNA for the CDR3: TGTGCCAGCAGCTTACTACAGGGAGGATATGGCTACACCTTC. This translates into CASSLLQGGYGYTF.